Listed here is a single T cell receptor beta chain. In germline, CDR1 is LNHDA, CDR2 SQIVND (reference sequence). This CDR3 region has 15 residues. V trimming: 0 bases; J trimming: 0 bases; junction bases outside the gene matches: 1. The sample comes from a study of blood T cell repertoires in COVID-19. On the study more broadly: Acute and convalescent COVID-19 samples came from the United States, Italy and Spain. In each case, the material was cDNA or gDNA derived from T cells, B-cell-depleted T cells, or PBMCs.

Source study methods: Reference gene primer amplification gave nucleated cell count estimates. Here immunoSEQ multiplex PCR was the method, and the copy in TCRdb shows in-frame clones only, minus some. Clone size and the V and J calls come from that table; the DNA yielded D and trimming. The table lists about 190,000 clones, under 90% of them singletons. The sequence was obtained from a man aged 25-45 years with active or convalescent COVID-19. The rearrangement links TRBV19 to TRBJ1-2; 7 bases fit TRBD1. The sequencing input was peripheral blood. DNA of the CDR3: TGTGCCAGTAGTATAGACAGGGGGGCTAACTATGGCTACACCTTC. Its translation is CASSIDRGANYGYTF.